This T cell receptor beta chain derives from a study of T-cell memory formation after mild COVID-19. Study-level background: TCR clusters showed largely donor specificity. Study-wide results and caveats: Pre-infection memory held some responding clones, suggesting pre-existing cross-reactive T cells responded. Clonal second-wave expansions that peaked on day 37 had unconfirmed SARS-CoV-2 specificity.

Using constant-segment primers, 5'RACE produced TCR alpha and TCR beta cDNA libraries carrying sample barcodes and UMIs. TCRdb reprocessed the 5' RACE reads with MiXCR, giving one entry per CDR3 protein. Among around 300,000 distinct CDR3 sequences listed, around 13% were seen once. Comment on this clonotype: Its antigen is currently unknown.

There are 12 residues in the CDR3. Trimming stripped 2 bases from V and 4 bases from J, with 5 bases between. This sequence was found in a man aged 18 to 30 who had mild COVID-19 (a few samples of this study predate the infection). Cell type and time point are not known. Specimen: PBMCs or a T cell subset sorted from them (not recorded which). This chain links TRBV12-3 or TRBV12-4 with TRBJ2-5, with D unresolved. DNA for the CDR3: TGTGCCAGCAGTTTATCGGTAGAGACCCAGTACTTC. It encodes CASSLSVETQYF.